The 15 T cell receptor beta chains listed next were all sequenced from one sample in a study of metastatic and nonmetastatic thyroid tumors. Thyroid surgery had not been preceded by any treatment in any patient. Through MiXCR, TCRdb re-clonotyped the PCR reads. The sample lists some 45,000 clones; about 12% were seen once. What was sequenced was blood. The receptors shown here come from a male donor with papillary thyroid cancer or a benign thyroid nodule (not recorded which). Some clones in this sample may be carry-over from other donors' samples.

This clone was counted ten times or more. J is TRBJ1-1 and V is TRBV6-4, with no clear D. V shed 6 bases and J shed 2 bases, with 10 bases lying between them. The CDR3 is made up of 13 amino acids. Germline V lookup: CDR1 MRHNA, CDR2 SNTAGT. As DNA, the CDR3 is TGTGCCAGCAGCTCCAACCTTAACACTGAAGCTTTCTTT. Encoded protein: CASSSNLNTEAFF.

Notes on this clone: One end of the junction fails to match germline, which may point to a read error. The CDR3 spells CSARAPSRIYHDQYF. CDR3 bases: TGCAGTGCTAGAGCGCCTAGCCGGATTTACCACGATCAGTACTTC. The chain recombines TRBV20-1 with TRBJ2-7; TRBD2 is a possible D gene (5 bases). Germline lookup yields CDR1 DFQATT and CDR2 SNEGSKA (reference sequence). This CDR3 has 15 residues.

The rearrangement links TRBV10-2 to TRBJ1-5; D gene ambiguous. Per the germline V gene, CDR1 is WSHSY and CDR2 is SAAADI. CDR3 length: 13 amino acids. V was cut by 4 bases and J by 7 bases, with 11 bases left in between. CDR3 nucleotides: TGCGCCAGCAGTGGTCAGGCGCGGCAGCCCCAGCATTTT. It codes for CASSGQARQPQHF.

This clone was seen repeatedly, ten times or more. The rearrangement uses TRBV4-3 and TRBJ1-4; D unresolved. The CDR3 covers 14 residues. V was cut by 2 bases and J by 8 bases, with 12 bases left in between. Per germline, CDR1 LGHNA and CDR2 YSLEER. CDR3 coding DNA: TGCGCCAGCAGCCAAAATCGGGGAGAGGAAAAACTGTTTTTT. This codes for CASSQNRGEEKLFF.

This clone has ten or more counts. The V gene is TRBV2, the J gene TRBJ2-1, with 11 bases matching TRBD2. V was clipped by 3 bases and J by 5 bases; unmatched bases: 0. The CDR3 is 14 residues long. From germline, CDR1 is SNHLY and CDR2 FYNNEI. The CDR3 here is CASSETSGNNEQFF. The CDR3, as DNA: TGTGCCAGCAGTGAGACTAGCGGGAACAATGAGCAGTTCTTC.

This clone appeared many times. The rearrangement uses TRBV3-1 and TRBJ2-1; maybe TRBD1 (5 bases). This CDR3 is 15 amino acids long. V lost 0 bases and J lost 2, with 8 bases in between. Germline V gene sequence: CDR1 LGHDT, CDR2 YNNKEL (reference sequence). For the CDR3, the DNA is TGTGCCAGCAGCCAAGATCCAGGGACCTACAATGAGCAGTTCTTC. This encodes CASSQDPGTYNEQFF.

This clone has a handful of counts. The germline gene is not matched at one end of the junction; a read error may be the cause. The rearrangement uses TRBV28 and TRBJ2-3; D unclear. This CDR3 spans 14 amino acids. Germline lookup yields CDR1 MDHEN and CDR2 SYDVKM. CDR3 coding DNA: TGTGCAAGCAGACCGCTCTCAAGCACAGATACGCAGTATTTT. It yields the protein CASRPLSSTDTQYF.

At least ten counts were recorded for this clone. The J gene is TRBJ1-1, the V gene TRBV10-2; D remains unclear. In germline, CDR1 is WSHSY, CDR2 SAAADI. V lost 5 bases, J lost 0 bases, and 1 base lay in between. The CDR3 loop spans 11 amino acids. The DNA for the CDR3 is TGCGCCAGCAGTTTGAACACTGAAGCTTTCTTT. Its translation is CASSLNTEAFF.

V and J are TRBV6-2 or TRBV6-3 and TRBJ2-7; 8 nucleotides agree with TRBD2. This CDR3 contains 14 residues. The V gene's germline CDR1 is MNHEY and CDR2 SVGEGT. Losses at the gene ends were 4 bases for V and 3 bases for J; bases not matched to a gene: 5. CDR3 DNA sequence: TGTGCCAGCAGTTGGAGAGCGGGAGACTACGAGCAGTACTTC. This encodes CASSWRAGDYEQYF.

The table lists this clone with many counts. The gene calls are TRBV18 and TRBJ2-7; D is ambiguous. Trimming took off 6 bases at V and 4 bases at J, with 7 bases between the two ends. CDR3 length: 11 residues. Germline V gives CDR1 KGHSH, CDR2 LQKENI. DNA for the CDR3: TGTGCCAGCTCTAAAGGATACGAGCAGTACTTC. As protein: CASSKGYEQYF.

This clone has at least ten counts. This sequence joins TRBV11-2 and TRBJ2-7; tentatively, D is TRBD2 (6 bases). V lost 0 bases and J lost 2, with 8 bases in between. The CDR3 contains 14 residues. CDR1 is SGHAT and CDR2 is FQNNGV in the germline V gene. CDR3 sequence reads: CASSLDPGAYEQYF. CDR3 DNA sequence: TGTGCCAGCAGCTTAGACCCGGGGGCCTACGAGCAGTACTTC.

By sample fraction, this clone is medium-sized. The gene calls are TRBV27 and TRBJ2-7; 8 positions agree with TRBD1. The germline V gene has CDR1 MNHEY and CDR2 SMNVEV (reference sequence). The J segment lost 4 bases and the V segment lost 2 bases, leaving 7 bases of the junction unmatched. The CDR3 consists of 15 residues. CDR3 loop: CASSLRTGYGYEQYF. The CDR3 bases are TGTGCCAGCAGTTTACGGACAGGGTATGGTTACGAGCAGTACTTC.

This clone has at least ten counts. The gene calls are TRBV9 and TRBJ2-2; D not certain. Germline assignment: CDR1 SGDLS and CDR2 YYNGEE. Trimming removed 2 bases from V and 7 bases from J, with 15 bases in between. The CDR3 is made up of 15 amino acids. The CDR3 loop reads CASSVDGSLGGELFF. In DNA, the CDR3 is TGTGCCAGCAGCGTCGACGGTTCTCTAGGCGGGGAGCTGTTTTTT.

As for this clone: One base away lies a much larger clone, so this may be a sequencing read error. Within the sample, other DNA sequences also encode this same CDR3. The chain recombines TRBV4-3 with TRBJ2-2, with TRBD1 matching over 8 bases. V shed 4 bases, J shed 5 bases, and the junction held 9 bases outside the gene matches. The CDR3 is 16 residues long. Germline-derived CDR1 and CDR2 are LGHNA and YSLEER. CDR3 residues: CASSPTQGARTGELFF. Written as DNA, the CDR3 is TGCGCCAGCAGCCCCACCCAGGGGGCTAGGACCGGGGAGCTGTTTTTT.

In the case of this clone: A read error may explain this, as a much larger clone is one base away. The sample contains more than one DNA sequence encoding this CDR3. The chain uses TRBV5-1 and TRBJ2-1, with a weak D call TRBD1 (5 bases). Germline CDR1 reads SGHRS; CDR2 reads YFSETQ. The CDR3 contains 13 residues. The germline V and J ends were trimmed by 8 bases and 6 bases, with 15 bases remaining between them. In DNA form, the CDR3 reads TGCGCCAGTTACTGGGGCCCTGGCAATGAGCAGTTCTTC. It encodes CASYWGPGNEQFF.